This T cell receptor beta chain was recorded in a study of CXCR3-negative and CXCR3-positive naive CD8 T cells. Study conclusions and caveats: TRB CDR3s of CXCR3-positive naive cells were more hydrophobic than those of CXCR3-negative naive cells.

Looked up from germline, CDR1 is SGHTA and CDR2 is FQGTGA. The CDR3 is 17 residues long. Points on this clonotype: Its antigen is not known.

TRB cDNA libraries were made by UMI-labeled 5' RACE. TCRdb re-called the 5' RACE reads; one entry per CDR3 protein, DNA not given. The sample data list roughly 130,000 distinct CDR3 sequences. The chain uses TRBV7-3 and TRBJ2-1; TCRdb calls TRBD2, which cannot be checked without DNA. This TCR derives from a human donor in good health. Some clones in this sample may be carry-over from other donors' samples. The sequenced material came from naive CXCR3+ CD8+ T cells from blood. Subset defined: CD45RO-CCR7+CD27+CD95- naive CD8+ T cells expressing CXCR3 (TNR3+). The CDR3 loop reads CASSRGLEGGFGNEQFF.